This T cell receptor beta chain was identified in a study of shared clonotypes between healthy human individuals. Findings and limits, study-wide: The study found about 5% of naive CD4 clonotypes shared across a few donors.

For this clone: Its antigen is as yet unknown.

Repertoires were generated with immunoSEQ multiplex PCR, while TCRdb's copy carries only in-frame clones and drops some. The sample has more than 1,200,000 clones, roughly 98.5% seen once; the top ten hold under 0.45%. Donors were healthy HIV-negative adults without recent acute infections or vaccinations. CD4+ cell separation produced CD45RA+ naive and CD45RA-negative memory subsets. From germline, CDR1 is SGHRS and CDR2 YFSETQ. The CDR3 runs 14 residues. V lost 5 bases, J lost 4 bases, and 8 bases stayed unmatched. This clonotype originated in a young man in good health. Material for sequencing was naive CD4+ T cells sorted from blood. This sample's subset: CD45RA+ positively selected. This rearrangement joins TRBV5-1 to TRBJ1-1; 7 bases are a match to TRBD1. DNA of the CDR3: TGCGCCAGCAGATTCACAGGGGATCCCACTGAAGCTTTCTTT. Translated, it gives CASRFTGDPTEAFF.